This T cell receptor (beta chain) was sequenced in a study of PD-1 blockade in classical Hodgkin lymphoma. Broader study findings: Similar baseline diversity was found in complete responders and newly diagnosed patients.

Notes on this clone: Its antigen is not identified.

Libraries were prepared by immunoSEQ multiplex PCR; TCRdb keeps only in-frame clonotypes and omits some of them. The table has about 13,000 clones, roughly three quarters seen once. Patients all relapsed after autologous stem cell transplantation, and there was variation in brentuximab vedotin exposure. By magnetic negative selection, CD8+ T cells were isolated from the thawed PBMCs. With 5 bases removed from V and 4 bases from J, the gap between germline ends came to 14 bases. The CDR3 has 14 amino acids. In germline, CDR1 is SGHVS, CDR2 FNYEAQ. The chain is built from TRBV7-6 and TRBJ1-2, with no clear D. The source of this sequence is a human donor with classical Hodgkin lymphoma. Sequenced here: CD8+ T cells from blood, sampled at baseline. The DNA of the CDR3 is TGTGCCAGCAGCCCACTGGGAAACTCCTATGGCTACACCTTC. Translated: CASSPLGNSYGYTF. Full variable domain (remainder filled in from reference TRBV7-6 and TRBJ1-2): GAGVSQSPRYKVTKRGQDVALRCDPISGHVSLYWYRQALGQGPEFLTYFNYEAQQDKSGLPNDRFSAERPEGSISTLTIQRTEQRDSAMYRCASSPLGNSYGYTFGSGTRLTVV.